Reported below is one T cell receptor (beta chain). The CDR3 is made up of 16 amino acids. J gave up 5 bases and V 6 bases, and 13 bases lay outside the gene matches. Per the germline V gene, CDR1 is LNHDA and CDR2 is SQIVND (reference sequence). This sample was taken from a study of OX40 agonist ivuxolimab in advanced cancers. Profiled with immunoSEQ multiplex PCR; TCRdb holds only in-frame clones, not every one. The sample includes approximately 99,000 clones, roughly 90% of them seen just once. The material sequenced was CD4+ or CD8+ T cells sorted from blood, taken in a trial of the OX40 agonist ivuxolimab. This receptor was taken from an adult with an advanced solid tumor such as melanoma, head and neck, liver or kidney cancer. The chain has TRBV19 and TRBJ2-1; TRBD2 matches at 7 bases. CDR3 sequence (DNA): TGTGCCAGTAGGGGCCTCAAAGCGGGGCGCCACAATGAGCAGTTCTTC. It encodes CASRGLKAGRHNEQFF. The full variable domain, rest sourced from reference TRBV19 and TRBJ2-1, is DGGITQSPKYLFRKEGQNVTLSCEQNLNHDAMYWYRQDPGQGLRLIYYSQIVNDFQKGDIAEGYSVSREKKESFPLTVTSAQKNPTAFYLCASRGLKAGRHNEQFFGPGTRLTVL.